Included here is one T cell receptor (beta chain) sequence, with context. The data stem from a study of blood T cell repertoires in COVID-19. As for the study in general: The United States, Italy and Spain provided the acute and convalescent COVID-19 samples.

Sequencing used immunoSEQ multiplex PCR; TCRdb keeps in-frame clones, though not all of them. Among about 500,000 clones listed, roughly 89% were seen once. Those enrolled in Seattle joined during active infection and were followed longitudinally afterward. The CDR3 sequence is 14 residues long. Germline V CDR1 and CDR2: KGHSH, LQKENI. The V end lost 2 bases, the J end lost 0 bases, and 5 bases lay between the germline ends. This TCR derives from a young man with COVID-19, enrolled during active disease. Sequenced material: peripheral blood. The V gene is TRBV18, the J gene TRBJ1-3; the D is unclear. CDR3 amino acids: CASSPGSSGNTIYF. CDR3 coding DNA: TGTGCCAGCTCACCAGGCAGCTCTGGAAACACCATATATTTT. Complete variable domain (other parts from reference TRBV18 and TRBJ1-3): NAGVMQNPRHLVRRRGQEARLRCSPMKGHSHVYWYRQLPEEGLKFMVYLQKENIIDESGMPKERFSAEFPKEGPSILRIQQVVRGDSAAYFCASSPGSSGNTIYFGEGSWLTVV.